The next 20 T cell receptor beta chains were all read from a single sample in a study of cytomegalovirus exposure and HLA in healthy donors. TCRdb's table, derived via immunoSEQ multiplex PCR, lists solely in-frame clones and lacks some. Of some 140,000 clones listed, approximately 85% are singletons. Sample: PBMCs. The receptor source for this set is a woman between 25 and 40 years old in good health and CMV-seronegative.

The chain employs TRBV5-1 and TRBJ1-2, with D possibly matching TRBD1 (5 bases). CDR1 SGHRS and CDR2 YFSETQ come from the germline V gene. The CDR3 length is 15 residues. Trimming cost V 4 bases and J 4 bases, with 17 bases left between them. DNA of the CDR3: TGCGCCAGCAGCCGCGAGGACACAGAACTCTATGGCTACACCTTC. This gives the protein CASSREDTELYGYTF.

The chain uses TRBV6-1 and TRBJ1-2; a possible D gene is TRBD1 (6 bases). V lost 2 bases, J lost 4 bases, and 14 bases lay in between. The CDR3 extends over 15 amino acids. Germline V gene data show CDR1 as MNHNS and CDR2 as SASEGT. The CDR3 region is CASSEPWDTSYGYTF. The CDR3 DNA reads as TGTGCCAGCAGTGAACCCTGGGACACAAGCTATGGCTACACCTTC.

The chain links TRBV5-4 to TRBJ1-2; 8 positions match TRBD1. This CDR3 region has 14 residues. The V segment lost 4 bases and the J segment 4 bases; nucleotides outside the gene matches: 6. Germline CDR1 is SGHNT and CDR2 is YYREEE (reference sequence). The DNA of the CDR3 is TGTGCCAGCAGCGGCCGGGACAGGCTCTATGGCTACACCTTC. Encoded protein: CASSGRDRLYGYTF.

This rearrangement joins TRBV6-6 to TRBJ1-2; D is unresolved. With 2 bases removed from V and 7 bases from J, the gap between germline ends came to 5 bases. The V gene's germline CDR1 is MNHNY and CDR2 SVGAGI (reference sequence). CDR3 length: 11 residues. The CDR3 sequence: CASSYPGGYTF. CDR3 DNA: TGTGCCAGCAGTTACCCGGGTGGCTACACCTTC.

The J gene is TRBJ1-3, the V gene TRBV4-1, with TRBD1 matching 9 bases. The CDR3 is 18 amino acids. Looked up from germline, CDR1 is MGHRA and CDR2 is YSYEKL. Losses at the gene ends were 0 bases for V and 7 bases for J; bases not matched to a gene: 13. As DNA, the CDR3 is TGCGCCAGCAGCCAAGATTTTCCCCTCGGGACAGGGAGGAACACCATATATTTT. Translated: CASSQDFPLGTGRNTIYF.

The chain carries TRBV5-1 and TRBJ1-5; tentative D call: TRBD1 (5 bases). V dropped 0 bases and J dropped 0 bases, with 7 bases sitting between them. Germline V gene lookup returns CDR1 SGHRS and CDR2 YFSETQ. The CDR3 extends over 15 amino acids. CDR3 protein: CASSLGGVSNQPQHF. CDR3 DNA sequence: TGCGCCAGCAGCTTGGGGGGCGTTAGCAATCAGCCCCAGCATTTT.

In its sample, this clone was seen once. This rearrangement joins TRBV6-5 to TRBJ1-4; 9 bases match TRBD1. The germline CDR1 and CDR2 sequences are MNHEY and SVGAGI. V was clipped by 5 bases and J by 7 bases; unmatched bases: 5. The CDR3 spans 14 residues. The CDR3 is CASSRGQGSEKLFF. CDR3 nucleotides: TGTGCCAGCAGTCGCGGACAGGGGAGTGAAAAACTGTTTTTT.

The chain uses TRBV4-2 and TRBJ2-3, with D possibly TRBD1 on 6 matching bases. The CDR3 has 15 residues. The germline gives CDR1 LGHNA, CDR2 YNFKEQ. V was trimmed by 1 base and J by 2 bases, leaving 10 bases between them. Here the CDR3 DNA reads TGTGCCAGCAGCCAAGGACAGGACCTCACAGATACGCAGTATTTT. It translates to CASSQGQDLTDTQYF.

The rearrangement joins TRBV6-5 to TRBJ2-5; D remains ambiguous. The J call may be in error: the DNA end matches TRBJ2-7 better. The germline gives CDR1 MNHEY, CDR2 SVGAGI. This CDR3 region has 13 residues. This CDR3 reads CASSYGTSYEQYF. In nucleotides, the CDR3 is TGTGCCAGCAGTTACGGTACCTCCTACGAGCAGTACTTC.

The J gene is TRBJ2-4, the V gene TRBV5-1; possibly TRBD2 for D (6 bases). This CDR3 region has 18 residues. Trimming left V 2 bases short and J 0 bases short, with 18 bases between. Germline CDR1 and CDR2: SGHRS and YFSETQ. The CDR3 nucleotides read TGCGCCAGCAGCTTTGGAGGGGTTTTGAGTTCAGCCAAAAACATTCAGTACTTC. Translating it yields CASSFGGVLSSAKNIQYF.

DNA of the CDR3: TGTGCCAGCTCACCGTGGGGGGGCAAAGACACTGAAGCTTTCTTT. Encoded protein: CASSPWGGKDTEAFF. V gene TRBV18 combines with J gene TRBJ1-1, with a weak D call TRBD1 (6 bases). CDR1 and CDR2 (germline): KGHSH, LQKENI. Trimming removed 3 bases from V and 3 bases from J, with 14 bases in between. The CDR3 has 15 residues.

The chain employs TRBV18 and TRBJ1-3; no clear D gene. CDR1 is KGHSH, CDR2 LQKENI, per germline. The CDR3 loop spans 15 amino acids. V lost 3 bases and J lost 0, with 9 bases in between. The CDR3 sequence is CASSPRRSSGNTIYF. Here the CDR3 DNA reads TGTGCCAGCTCACCGCGGAGGAGCTCTGGAAACACCATATATTTT. The full variable domain, completed using reference TRBV18 and TRBJ1-3, is NAGVMQNPRHLVRRRGQEARLRCSPMKGHSHVYWYRQLPEEGLKFMVYLQKENIIDESGMPKERFSAEFPKEGPSILRIQQVVRGDSAAYFCASSPRRSSGNTIYFGEGSWLTVV.

The chain employs TRBV18 and TRBJ1-2; possibly TRBD1 for D (5 bases). V was clipped by 2 bases and J by 2 bases, with 9 bases between them. Germline CDR1 KGHSH, CDR2 LQKENI. The length of the CDR3 is 14 residues. In DNA form, the CDR3 reads TGTGCCAGCTCACCAGGGCCAGGGAACTATGGCTACACCTTC. Amino acids: CASSPGPGNYGYTF.

The CDR3 reads CASSSTDSYEQYF. CDR3 nucleotide sequence: TGTGCCAGCAGTTCCACAGATTCCTACGAGCAGTACTTC. The chain uses TRBV28 and TRBJ2-7; D uncertain. CDR3 length: 13 amino acids. Trimming took off 4 bases at V and 1 base at J, with 8 bases between the two ends. The germline CDR1 and CDR2 sequences are MDHEN and SYDVKM.

The CDR3 DNA reads TGTGCCAGCAGTCTGACAGTAGTCTCTGGAAACACCATATATTTT. Translation gives CASSLTVVSGNTIYF. The rearrangement uses TRBV6-5 and TRBJ1-3; D possibly corresponds to TRBD1 (5 bases). V lost 5 bases and J 0 bases, leaving 11 bases between the germline ends. CDR1 is MNHEY, CDR2 SVGAGI, per germline. This CDR3 is built from 15 residues.

The V gene is TRBV2, the J gene TRBJ1-2, with 9 bases aligning to TRBD1. Germline CDR1 is SNHLY and CDR2 is FYNNEI. The V and J ends lost 6 bases and 7 bases, in that order; junction bases with no gene match: 12. This CDR3 contains 15 residues. The CDR3 sequence is CASSVSPGQGGGYTF. CDR3 coding DNA: TGTGCCAGCAGCGTTTCCCCGGGACAGGGCGGTGGCTACACCTTC. The full variable domain, rest sourced from reference TRBV2 and TRBJ1-2, is EPEVTQTPSHQVTQMGQEVILRCVPISNHLYFYWYRQILGQKVEFLVSFYNNEISEKSEIFDDQFSVERPDGSNFTLKIRSTKLEDSAMYFCASSVSPGQGGGYTFGSGTRLTVV.

The J gene is TRBJ1-2, the V gene TRBV30; D unresolved. With 5 bases removed from V and 0 bases from J, the gap between germline ends came to 7 bases. Germline-derived CDR1 and CDR2 are GTSNPN and SVGIG (reference sequence). The CDR3 totals 12 residues. The CDR3 loop is CAWSGSNYGYTF. The CDR3 region has the DNA TGTGCCTGGTCGGGATCTAACTATGGCTACACCTTC.

V and J are TRBV14 and TRBJ1-5; 10 bases line up with TRBD1. This CDR3 has 14 residues. Germline-derived CDR1 and CDR2 are SGHDN and FVKESK. The J segment lost 7 bases and the V segment lost 6 bases, leaving 6 bases of the junction unmatched. Here the CDR3 DNA reads TGTGCCAGCAGTCAAAGGACAGGGGGGCAGCCCCAGCATTTT. Its translation: CASSQRTGGQPQHF.

This clone was recorded a few times. The gene calls are TRBV7-8 and TRBJ2-2, with TRBD2 identical over 8 bases. J lost 0 bases, V lost 3 bases, and 0 bases had no gene match. The CDR3 covers 15 residues. In germline, CDR1 is SGHVS, CDR2 FQNEAQ. The CDR3 sequence is CASSLGLANTGELFF. The CDR3 region has the DNA TGTGCCAGCAGCTTGGGACTAGCGAACACCGGGGAGCTGTTTTTT.

The chain recombines TRBV18 with TRBJ2-7, with 10 nucleotides matching TRBD1. This CDR3 has 14 residues. The germline CDR1 and CDR2 sequences are KGHSH and LQKENI. Trimming cost V 6 bases and J 5 bases; bases outside gene matches: 7. The CDR3 DNA reads as TGTGCCAGCTCGAGGGACAGGGGAGAGGACGAGCAGTACTTC. Translated, it gives CASSRDRGEDEQYF.